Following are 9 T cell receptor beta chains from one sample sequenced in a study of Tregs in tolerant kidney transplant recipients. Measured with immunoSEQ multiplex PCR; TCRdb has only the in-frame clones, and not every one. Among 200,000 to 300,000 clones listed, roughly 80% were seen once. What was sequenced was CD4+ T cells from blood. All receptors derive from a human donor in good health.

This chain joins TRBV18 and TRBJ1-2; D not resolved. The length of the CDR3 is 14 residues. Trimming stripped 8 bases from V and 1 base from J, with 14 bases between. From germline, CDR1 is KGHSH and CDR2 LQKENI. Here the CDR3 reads CASHTQLLNYGYTF. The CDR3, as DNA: TGTGCCAGCCATACACAACTTCTTAACTATGGCTACACCTTC.

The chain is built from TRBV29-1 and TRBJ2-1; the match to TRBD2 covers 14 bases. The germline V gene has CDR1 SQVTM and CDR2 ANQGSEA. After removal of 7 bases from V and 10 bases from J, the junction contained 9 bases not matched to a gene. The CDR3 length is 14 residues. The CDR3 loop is CSAGTSGGAGEQFF. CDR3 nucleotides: TGCAGCGCTGGGACTAGCGGGGGTGCCGGGGAGCAGTTCTTC.

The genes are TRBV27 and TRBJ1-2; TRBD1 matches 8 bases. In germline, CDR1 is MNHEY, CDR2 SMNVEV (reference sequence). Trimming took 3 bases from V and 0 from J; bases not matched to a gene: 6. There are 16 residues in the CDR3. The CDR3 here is CASSLGRGLPNYGYTF. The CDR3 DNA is TGTGCCAGCAGTTTGGGCAGGGGGCTACCTAACTATGGCTACACCTTC.

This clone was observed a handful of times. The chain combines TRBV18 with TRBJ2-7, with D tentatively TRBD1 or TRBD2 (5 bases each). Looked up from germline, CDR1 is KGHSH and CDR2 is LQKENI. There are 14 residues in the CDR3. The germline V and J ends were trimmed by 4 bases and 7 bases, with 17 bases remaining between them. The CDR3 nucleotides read TGTGCCAGCTCACACGGGACCGCTTGGGGAGAGCAGTACTTC. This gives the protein CASSHGTAWGEQYF.

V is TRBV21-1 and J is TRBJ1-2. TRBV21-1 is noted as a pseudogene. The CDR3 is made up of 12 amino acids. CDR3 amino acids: CASSRTAYGYTF. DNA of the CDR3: TGTGCCAGCAGCCGGACCGCTTATGGCTACACCTTC.

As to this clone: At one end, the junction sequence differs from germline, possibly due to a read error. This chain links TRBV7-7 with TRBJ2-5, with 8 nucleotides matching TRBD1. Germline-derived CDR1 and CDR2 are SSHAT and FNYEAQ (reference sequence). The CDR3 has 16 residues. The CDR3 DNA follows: TGTGCTAGCAGCCCCGCGTTTCGGACAGGGATGAAGACCCAGTACTTC. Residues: CASSPAFRTGMKTQYF.

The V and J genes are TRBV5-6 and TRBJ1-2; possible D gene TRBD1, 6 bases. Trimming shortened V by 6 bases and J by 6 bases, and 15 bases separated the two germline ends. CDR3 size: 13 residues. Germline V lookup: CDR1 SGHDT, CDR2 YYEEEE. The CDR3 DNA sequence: TGTGCCAGCACCCCCGGGGGGCTAGATGGCTACACCTTC. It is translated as CASTPGGLDGYTF. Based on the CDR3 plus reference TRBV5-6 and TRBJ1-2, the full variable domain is DAGVTQSPTHLIKTRGQQVTLRCSPKSGHDTVSWYQQALGQGPQFIFQYYEEEERQRGNFPDRFSGHQFPNYSSELNVNALLLGDSALYLCASTPGGLDGYTFGSGTRLTVV.

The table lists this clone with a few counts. The CDR3 bases are TGTGCCAGCAGCTTGGACCGCACAGATACGCAGTATTTT. Its translation is CASSLDRTDTQYF. The chain uses TRBV5-4 and TRBJ2-3, with D unclear. Germline V gives CDR1 SGHNT, CDR2 YYREEE (reference sequence). The CDR3 is 13 residues long. Trimming removed 0 bases from V and 1 base from J, with 3 bases in between.

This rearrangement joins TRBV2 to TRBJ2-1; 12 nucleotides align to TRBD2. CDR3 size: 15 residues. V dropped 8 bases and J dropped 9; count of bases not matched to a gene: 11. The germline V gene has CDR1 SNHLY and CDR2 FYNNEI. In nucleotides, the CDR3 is TGTGCCAGCGAGATTCTAGCGGGAGGGCCGAGTGAGCAGTTCTTC. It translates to CASEILAGGPSEQFF.